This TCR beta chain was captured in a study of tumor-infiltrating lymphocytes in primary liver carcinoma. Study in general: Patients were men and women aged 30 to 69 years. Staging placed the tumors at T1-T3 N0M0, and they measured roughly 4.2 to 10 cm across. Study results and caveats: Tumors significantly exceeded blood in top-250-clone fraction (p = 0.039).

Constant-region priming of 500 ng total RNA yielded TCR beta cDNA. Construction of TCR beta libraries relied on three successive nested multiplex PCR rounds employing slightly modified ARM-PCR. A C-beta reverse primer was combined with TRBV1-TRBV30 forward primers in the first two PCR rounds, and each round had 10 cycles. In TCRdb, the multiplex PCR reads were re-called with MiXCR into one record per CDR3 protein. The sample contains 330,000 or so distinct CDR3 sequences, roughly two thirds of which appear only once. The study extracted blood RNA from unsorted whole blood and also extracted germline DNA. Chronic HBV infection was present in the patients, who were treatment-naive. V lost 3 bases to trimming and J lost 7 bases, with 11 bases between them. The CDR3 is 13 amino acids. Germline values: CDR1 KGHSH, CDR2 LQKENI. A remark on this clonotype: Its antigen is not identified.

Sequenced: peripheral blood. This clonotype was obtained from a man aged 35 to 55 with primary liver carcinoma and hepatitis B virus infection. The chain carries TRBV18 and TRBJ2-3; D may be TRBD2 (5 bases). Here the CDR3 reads CASSPIALNTQYF. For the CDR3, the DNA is TGTGCCAGCTCACCCATAGCGTTGAATACGCAGTATTTT.